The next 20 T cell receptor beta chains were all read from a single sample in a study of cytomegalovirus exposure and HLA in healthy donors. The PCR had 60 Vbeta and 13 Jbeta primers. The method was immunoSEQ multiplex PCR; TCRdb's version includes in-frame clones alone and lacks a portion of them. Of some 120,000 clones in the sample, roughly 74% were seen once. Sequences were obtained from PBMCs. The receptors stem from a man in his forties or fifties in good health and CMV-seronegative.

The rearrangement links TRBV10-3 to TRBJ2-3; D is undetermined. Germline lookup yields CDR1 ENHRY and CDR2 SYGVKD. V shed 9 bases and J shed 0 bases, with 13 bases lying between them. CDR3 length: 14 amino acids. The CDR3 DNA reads TGTGCCATTACGACACTTGCTAGCACAGATACGCAGTATTTT. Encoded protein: CAITTLASTDTQYF.

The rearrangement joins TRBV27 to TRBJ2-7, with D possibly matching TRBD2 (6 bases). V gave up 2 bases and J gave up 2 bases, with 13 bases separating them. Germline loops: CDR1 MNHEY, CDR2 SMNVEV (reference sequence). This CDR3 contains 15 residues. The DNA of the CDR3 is TGTGCCAGCAGTTTAACGCGGGGCCTTCCCTACGAGCAGTACTTC. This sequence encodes CASSLTRGLPYEQYF.

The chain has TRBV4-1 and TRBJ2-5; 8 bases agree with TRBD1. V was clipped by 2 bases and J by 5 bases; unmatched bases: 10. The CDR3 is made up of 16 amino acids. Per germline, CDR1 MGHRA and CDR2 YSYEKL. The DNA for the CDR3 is TGCGCCAGCAGCCAAAACGGACAGGGACGTCGGGAGACCCAGTACTTC. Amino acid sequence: CASSQNGQGRRETQYF.

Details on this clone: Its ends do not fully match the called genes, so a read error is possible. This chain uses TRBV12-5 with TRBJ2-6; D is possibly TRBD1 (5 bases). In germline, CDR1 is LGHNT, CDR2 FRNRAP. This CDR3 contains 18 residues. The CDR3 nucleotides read TGTGCTAGTGGTTTGCAGAATCGCGCTACCTCTGGGGCCAACGGCCTGACTTTC. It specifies CASGLQNRATSGANGLTF.

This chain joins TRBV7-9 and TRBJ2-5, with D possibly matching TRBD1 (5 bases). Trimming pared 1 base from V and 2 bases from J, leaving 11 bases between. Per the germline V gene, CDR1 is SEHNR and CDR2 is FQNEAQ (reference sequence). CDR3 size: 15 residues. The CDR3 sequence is CASSLVLGLQETQYF. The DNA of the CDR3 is TGTGCCAGCAGCTTAGTTCTGGGGCTTCAAGAGACCCAGTACTTC.

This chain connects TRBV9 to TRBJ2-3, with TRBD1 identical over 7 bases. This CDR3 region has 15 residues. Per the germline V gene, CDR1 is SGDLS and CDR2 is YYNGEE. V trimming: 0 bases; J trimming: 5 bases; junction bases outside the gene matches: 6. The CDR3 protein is CASSVVWQGEDTQYF. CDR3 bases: TGTGCCAGCAGCGTAGTATGGCAGGGGGAAGATACGCAGTATTTT. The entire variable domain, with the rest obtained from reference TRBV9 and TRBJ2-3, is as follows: DSGVTQTPKHLITATGQRVTLRCSPRSGDLSVYWYQQSLDQGLQFLIQYYNGEERAKGNILERFSAQQFPDLHSELNLSSLELGDSALYFCASSVVWQGEDTQYFGPGTRLTVL.

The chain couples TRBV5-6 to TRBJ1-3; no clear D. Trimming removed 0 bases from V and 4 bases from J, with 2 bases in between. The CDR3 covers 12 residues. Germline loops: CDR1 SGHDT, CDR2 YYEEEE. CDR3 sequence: CASSLAGNTIYF. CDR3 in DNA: TGTGCCAGCAGCTTGGCGGGAAACACCATATATTTT.

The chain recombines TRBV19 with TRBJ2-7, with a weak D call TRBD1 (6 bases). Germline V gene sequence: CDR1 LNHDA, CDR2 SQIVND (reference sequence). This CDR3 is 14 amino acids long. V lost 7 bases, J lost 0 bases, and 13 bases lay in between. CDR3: CASKGTPVSYEQYF. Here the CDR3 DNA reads TGTGCCAGTAAAGGGACACCAGTCTCCTACGAGCAGTACTTC.

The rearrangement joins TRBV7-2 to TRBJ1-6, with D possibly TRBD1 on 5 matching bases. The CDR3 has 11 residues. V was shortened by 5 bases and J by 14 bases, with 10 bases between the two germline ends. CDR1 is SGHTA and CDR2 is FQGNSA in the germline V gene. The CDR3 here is CASSQQGSLHF. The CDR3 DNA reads TGTGCCAGCAGCCAGCAGGGATCCCTCCACTTT.

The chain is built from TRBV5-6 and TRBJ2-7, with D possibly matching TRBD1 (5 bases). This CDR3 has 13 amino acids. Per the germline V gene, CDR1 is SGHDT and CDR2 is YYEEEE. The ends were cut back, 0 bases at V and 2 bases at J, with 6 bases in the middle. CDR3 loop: CASSLGRAYEQYF. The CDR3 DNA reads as TGTGCCAGCAGCTTGGGCAGGGCCTACGAGCAGTACTTC.

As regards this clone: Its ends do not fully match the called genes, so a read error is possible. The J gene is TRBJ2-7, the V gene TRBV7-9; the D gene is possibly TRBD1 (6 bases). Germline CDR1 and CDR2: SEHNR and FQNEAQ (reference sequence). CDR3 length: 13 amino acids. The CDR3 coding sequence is TGTTCCAGCAGGGATCCGGACAGATACGAGCAGTACTTC. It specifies CSSRDPDRYEQYF.

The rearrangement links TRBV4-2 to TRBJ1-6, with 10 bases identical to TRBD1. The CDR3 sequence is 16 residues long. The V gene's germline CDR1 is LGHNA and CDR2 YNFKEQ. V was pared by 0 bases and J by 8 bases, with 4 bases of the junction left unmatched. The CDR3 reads CASSQEGQGFYSPLHF. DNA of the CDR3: TGTGCCAGCAGCCAAGAGGGACAGGGGTTTTATTCACCCCTCCACTTT.

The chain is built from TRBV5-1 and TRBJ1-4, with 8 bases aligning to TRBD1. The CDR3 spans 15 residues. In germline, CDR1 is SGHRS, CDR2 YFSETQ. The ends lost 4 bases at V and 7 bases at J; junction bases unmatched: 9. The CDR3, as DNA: TGCGCCAGCAGCGCTGAGGACAGGGCAAGTGAAAAACTGTTTTTT. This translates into CASSAEDRASEKLFF.

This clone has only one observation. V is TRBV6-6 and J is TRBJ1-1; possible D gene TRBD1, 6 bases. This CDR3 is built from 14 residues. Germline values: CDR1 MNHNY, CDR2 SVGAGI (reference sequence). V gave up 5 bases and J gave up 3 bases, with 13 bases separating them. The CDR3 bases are TGTGCCAGCAGTGAGGACAGCATATACACTGAAGCTTTCTTT. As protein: CASSEDSIYTEAFF.

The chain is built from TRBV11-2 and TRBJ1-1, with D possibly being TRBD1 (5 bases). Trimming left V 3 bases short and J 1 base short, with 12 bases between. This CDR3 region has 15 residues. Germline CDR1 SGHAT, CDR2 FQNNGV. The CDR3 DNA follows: TGTGCCAGCAGCTTGGGCGGGGGTCCGAACACTGAAGCTTTCTTT. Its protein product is CASSLGGGPNTEAFF.

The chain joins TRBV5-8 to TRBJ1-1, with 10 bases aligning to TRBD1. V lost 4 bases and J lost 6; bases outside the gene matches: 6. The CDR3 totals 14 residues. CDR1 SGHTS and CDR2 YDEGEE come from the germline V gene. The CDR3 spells CASSPPDRGAEAFF. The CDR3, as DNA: TGTGCCAGCAGCCCCCCGGACAGGGGGGCTGAAGCTTTCTTT.

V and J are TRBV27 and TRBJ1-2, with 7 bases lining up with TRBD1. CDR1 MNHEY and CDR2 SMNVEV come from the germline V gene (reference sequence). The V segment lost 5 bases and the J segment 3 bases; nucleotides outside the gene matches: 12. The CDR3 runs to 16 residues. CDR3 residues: CASSAFRTGTDYGYTF. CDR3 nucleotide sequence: TGTGCCAGCAGTGCGTTTCGGACCGGGACAGACTATGGCTACACCTTC.

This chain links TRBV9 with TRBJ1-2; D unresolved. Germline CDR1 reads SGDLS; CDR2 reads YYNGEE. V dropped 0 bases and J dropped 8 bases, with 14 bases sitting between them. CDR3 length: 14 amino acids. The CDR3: CASSVATASGGYTF. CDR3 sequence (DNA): TGTGCCAGCAGCGTAGCTACAGCATCTGGGGGCTACACCTTC.

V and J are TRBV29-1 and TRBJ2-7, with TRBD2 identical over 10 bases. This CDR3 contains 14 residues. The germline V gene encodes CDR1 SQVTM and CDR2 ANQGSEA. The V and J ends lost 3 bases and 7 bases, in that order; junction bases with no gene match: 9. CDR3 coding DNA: TGCAGCGTTGACGGGCTAGCGGGGGATGAGGAGCAGTACTTC. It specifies CSVDGLAGDEEQYF.

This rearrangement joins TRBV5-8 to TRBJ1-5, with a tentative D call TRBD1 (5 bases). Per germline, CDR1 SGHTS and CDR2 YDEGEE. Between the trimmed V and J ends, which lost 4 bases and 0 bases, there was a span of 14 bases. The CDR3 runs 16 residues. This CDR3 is CASSAGQWGSNQPQHF. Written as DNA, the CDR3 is TGTGCCAGCAGCGCTGGACAATGGGGTAGCAATCAGCCCCAGCATTTT.